The 24 T cell receptor beta chains reported below all come from one sample, sequenced in a study of CXCR4 blockade with PD-1 therapy in pancreatic cancer. Method: immunoSEQ multiplex PCR; TCRdb's copy keeps in-frame clones and lacks some. The sample has about 2,500 clones, roughly 40% seen once. Input material: tumor tissue. These receptors came from a human donor with pancreatic ductal adenocarcinoma.

A word on this clone: Mismatch with germline at one junction end may stem from a read error. V and J are TRBV6-8 and TRBJ1-2; D is unresolved. This CDR3 contains 12 residues. Germline CDR1 reads MNHGY; CDR2 reads SAAAGT. The CDR3: CASSSGPHGHTF. The CDR3 DNA reads TGTGCCAGCAGTTCGGGCCCCCATGGCCACACCTTC.

The V call is TRBV14, the J call TRBJ1-1; D is ambiguous. CDR3 length: 14 amino acids. Trimming took off 3 bases at V and 6 bases at J, with 14 bases between the two ends. CDR1 and CDR2 (germline): SGHDN, FVKESK. The CDR3 sequence is CASSQNTRFAEAFF. The CDR3 DNA reads TGTGCCAGCAGCCAGAATACCCGGTTCGCTGAAGCTTTCTTT.

This rearrangement joins TRBV28 to TRBJ2-5; D remains unclear. Trimming took 2 bases from V and 4 from J, leaving 14 bases between them. Germline V lookup: CDR1 MDHEN, CDR2 SYDVKM. The CDR3 covers 15 residues. CDR3: CASSLPGSPGETQYF. The CDR3 DNA follows: TGTGCCAGCAGTTTACCAGGATCCCCTGGAGAGACCCAGTACTTC.

This clone is termed medium-sized. The rearrangement joins TRBV11-3 to TRBJ2-1; 7 bases are a match to TRBD1. Germline V gives CDR1 SGHNT, CDR2 YENEEA. V was clipped by 4 bases and J by 5 bases; unmatched bases: 5. The CDR3 contains 14 residues. The CDR3 spells CASSSGQRNNEQFF. The CDR3 DNA follows: TGTGCCAGCAGCTCGGGACAGAGAAACAATGAGCAGTTCTTC.

The V call is TRBV11-3, the J call TRBJ1-3; TRBD1 aligns across 9 bases. Per the germline V gene, CDR1 is SGHNT and CDR2 is YENEEA. J was trimmed by 3 bases and V by 4 bases; bases with no gene match: 10. CDR3 length: 17 residues. CDR3 loop: CASSSGTGSRGGNTIYF. The CDR3 nucleotides are TGTGCCAGCAGCTCCGGGACAGGGTCTAGGGGTGGAAACACCATATATTTT. Filled out from reference TRBV11-3 and TRBJ1-3, the complete variable domain reads EAGVVQSPRYKIIEKKQPVAFWCNPISGHNTLYWYLQNLGQGPELLIRYENEEAVDDSQLPKDRFSAERLKGVDSTLKIQPAELGDSAVYLCASSSGTGSRGGNTIYFGEGSWLTVV.

The J gene is TRBJ2-7, the V gene TRBV15, with 11 nucleotides matching TRBD2. Germline trimming cut 5 bases from V and 2 bases from J; bases unmatched to any gene: 5. CDR1 and CDR2 from the germline V gene are LNHNV and YYDKDF (reference sequence). This CDR3 spans 15 amino acids. The CDR3: CATSGVSGRAYEQYF. The DNA of the CDR3 is TGTGCCACCAGCGGGGTTAGCGGGAGGGCCTACGAGCAGTACTTC.

The chain links TRBV5-1 to TRBJ2-3; 7 bases are shared with TRBD1. V lost 0 bases and J lost 6; bases outside the gene matches: 7. Germline V gives CDR1 SGHRS, CDR2 YFSETQ. This CDR3 region has 15 residues. Written as DNA, the CDR3 is TGCGCCAGCAGCTTGGCCAGGGGGAGAGGGGATACGCAGTATTTT. It specifies CASSLARGRGDTQYF. Full variable domain (outside the CDR3, taken from reference TRBV5-1 and TRBJ2-3): KAGVTQTPRYLIKTRGQQVTLSCSPISGHRSVSWYQQTPGQGLQFLFEYFSETQRNKGNFPGRFSGRQFSNSRSEMNVSTLELGDSALYLCASSLARGRGDTQYFGPGTRLTVL.

The chain couples TRBV18 to TRBJ1-3; D unclear. This CDR3 spans 14 amino acids. Germline CDR1 is KGHSH and CDR2 is LQKENI. V shed 0 bases and J shed 7 bases, with 10 bases lying between them. The CDR3 sequence is CASSPPGRVNTIYF. For the CDR3, the DNA is TGTGCCAGCTCACCACCGGGGAGGGTGAACACCATATATTTT.

This clone was observed a few times. J is TRBJ1-2 and V is TRBV10-2; TRBD1 agrees at 8 bases. CDR3 length: 13 residues. V was pared by 6 bases and J by 2 bases, with 2 bases of the junction left unmatched. Per the germline V gene, CDR1 is WSHSY and CDR2 is SAAADI. CDR3 coding DNA: TGCGCCAGCAGGGGGGACAGGAACTATGGCTACACCTTC. Amino acids: CASRGDRNYGYTF.

This clone was counted a single time. The chain links TRBV12-5 to TRBJ1-1; D is possibly TRBD1 (6 bases). Germline V lookup: CDR1 LGHNT, CDR2 FRNRAP. Deletions cut 2 bases from V and 4 bases from J, with 17 bases between. The CDR3 extends over 16 amino acids. The CDR3 spells CASGLIHPGVGTEAFF. DNA of the CDR3: TGTGCTAGTGGTTTGATTCATCCAGGGGTTGGCACTGAAGCTTTCTTT.

The CDR3 loop is CASSPLLGVEAFF. CDR3 DNA sequence: TGTGCCAGTAGTCCTTTGTTGGGAGTTGAAGCTTTCTTT. The chain is built from TRBV19 and TRBJ1-1; D gene ambiguous. V was trimmed by 5 bases and J by 7 bases, leaving 14 bases between them. CDR3 length equals 13 residues. Per the germline V gene, CDR1 is LNHDA and CDR2 is SQIVND (reference sequence).

The chain has TRBV19 and TRBJ1-1; perhaps TRBD1 as D (6 bases). CDR3 length: 14 amino acids. Germline-derived CDR1 and CDR2 are LNHDA and SQIVND (reference sequence). The ends were cut back, 2 bases at V and 1 base at J, with 8 bases in the middle. DNA for the CDR3: TGTGCCAGTAGTATACGGGGGGCGAACACTGAAGCTTTCTTT. This gives the protein CASSIRGANTEAFF.

J is TRBJ1-5 and V is TRBV25-1; D unresolved. The V gene's germline CDR1 is MGHDK and CDR2 SYGVNS. The CDR3 runs to 14 residues. Trimming removed 6 bases from V and 3 bases from J, with 12 bases in between. The CDR3 sequence: CASRETGLNQPQHF. As DNA, the CDR3 is TGTGCCAGCAGGGAAACCGGACTCAATCAGCCCCAGCATTTT.

This clone was seen a handful of times. The J gene is TRBJ2-7, the V gene TRBV6-8, with 7 positions matching TRBD1. V gave up 5 bases and J gave up 3 bases; unmatched junction bases: 7. The CDR3 covers 14 residues. CDR1 is MNHGY and CDR2 is SAAAGT in the germline V gene. This CDR3 is CASSTSTGNYEQYF. DNA of the CDR3: TGTGCCAGCAGTACATCGACAGGGAACTACGAGCAGTACTTC.

This chain connects TRBV7-5 to TRBJ2-3; TRBD1 was called by the table and not checked on the DNA. TRBV7-5 is listed as a pseudogene. There are 14 residues in the CDR3. DNA for the CDR3: TGTGCCAGCAGCCTGAGACAGACCACAGATACGCAGTATTTT. It encodes CASSLRQTTDTQYF.

This clone is labeled as hyperexpanded. The chain joins TRBV14 to TRBJ2-7; D gene uncertain. V lost 1 base and J 6 bases, leaving 16 bases between the germline ends. This CDR3 has 15 residues. Germline V CDR1 and CDR2: SGHDN, FVKESK. The CDR3 DNA reads TGTGCCAGCAGCCAAGTCCCATTTCATGGTTTCGAGCAGTACTTC. It specifies CASSQVPFHGFEQYF.

The V call is TRBV2, the J call TRBJ1-3, with D hard to call. This CDR3 is 14 amino acids long. Germline V gene lookup returns CDR1 SNHLY and CDR2 FYNNEI. V shed 6 bases and J shed 7 bases, with 16 bases lying between them. The CDR3: CASSRTDFSNTIYF. The CDR3 DNA reads TGTGCCAGCAGCAGAACGGACTTTTCTAACACCATATATTTT. Full variable domain (remainder filled in from reference TRBV2 and TRBJ1-3): EPEVTQTPSHQVTQMGQEVILRCVPISNHLYFYWYRQILGQKVEFLVSFYNNEISEKSEIFDDQFSVERPDGSNFTLKIRSTKLEDSAMYFCASSRTDFSNTIYFGEGSWLTVV.

The chain carries TRBV6-8 and TRBJ2-7, with D possibly being TRBD2 (6 bases). Germline V lookup: CDR1 MNHGY, CDR2 SAAAGT. The CDR3 covers 15 residues. V was shortened by 7 bases and J by 6 bases, with 22 bases between the two germline ends. CDR3 DNA: TGTGCCAGCAACTTACGCACCGGGACTGGCCGCGAGCAGTACTTC. Translation gives CASNLRTGTGREQYF.

This clone was picked up a small number of times. The CDR3 protein is CASSLGRTESLTF. The DNA for the CDR3 is TGTGCCAGTAGTTTGGGACGGACTGAATCTCTCACCTTC. The gene calls are TRBV19 and TRBJ1-2; tentative D call: TRBD1 (5 bases). CDR1 LNHDA and CDR2 SQIVND come from the germline V gene (reference sequence). With 5 bases removed from V and 13 bases from J, the gap between germline ends came to 20 bases. This CDR3 spans 13 amino acids.

The rearrangement joins TRBV14 to TRBJ2-7; tentative D call: TRBD2 (6 bases). Germline values: CDR1 SGHDN, CDR2 FVKESK. The ends were cut back, 3 bases at V and 4 bases at J, with 16 bases in the middle. There are 15 residues in the CDR3. The CDR3 DNA follows: TGTGCCAGCAGCCAGCCAGGAGGGGCCGGTTACGAGCAGTACTTC. It codes for CASSQPGGAGYEQYF.

This clone is categorized as medium-sized. V and J are TRBV9 and TRBJ2-1, with 8 positions matching TRBD1. J gave up 4 bases and V 4 bases, and 4 bases lay outside the gene matches. CDR1 SGDLS and CDR2 YYNGEE come from the germline V gene. CDR3 length: 14 amino acids. CDR3 protein: CASSQGAEYNEQFF. The CDR3 nucleotides are TGTGCCAGCAGCCAGGGGGCAGAGTACAATGAGCAGTTCTTC.

The genes are TRBV28 and TRBJ2-5; TRBD2 aligns across 12 bases. V lost 5 bases and J lost 0; bases outside the gene matches: 16. From germline, CDR1 is MDHEN and CDR2 SYDVKM. The CDR3 covers 20 residues. The CDR3 DNA is TGTGCCAGCAGTCCTCCCTTCCCTAGCGGGAGGGCCGGAGACCAAGAGACCCAGTACTTC. Its protein product is CASSPPFPSGRAGDQETQYF.

The chain couples TRBV18 to TRBJ2-1; 10 nucleotides align to TRBD1. Germline CDR1 KGHSH, CDR2 LQKENI. CDR3 length: 13 residues. The ends lost 6 bases at V and 8 bases at J; junction bases unmatched: 4. The CDR3 nucleotides read TGTGCCAGCTCCCGGGACAGGGGCGATGAGCAGTTCTTC. Amino acids: CASSRDRGDEQFF. Combining the CDR3 with reference TRBV18 and TRBJ2-1 gives the whole variable domain NAGVMQNPRHLVRRRGQEARLRCSPMKGHSHVYWYRQLPEEGLKFMVYLQKENIIDESGMPKERFSAEFPKEGPSILRIQQVVRGDSAAYFCASSRDRGDEQFFGPGTRLTVL.

This rearrangement joins TRBV29-1 to TRBJ2-2; D remains unclear. Looked up from germline, CDR1 is SQVTM and CDR2 is ANQGSEA. The CDR3 runs to 13 residues. Trimming cost V 3 bases and J 2 bases, with 7 bases left between them. The CDR3 DNA reads as TGCAGCGTTGATCTCAGTAACACCGGGGAGCTGTTTTTT. As protein: CSVDLSNTGELFF.